This T cell receptor (beta chain) was captured by sequencing in a study of PD-1 blockade in classical Hodgkin lymphoma. The wider study: Patients were treated with nivolumab at 3 mg/kg, and this was given intravenously every 2 weeks.

This clone was counted between two and nine times. Its antigen is still unknown. TCRdb's copy holds only in-frame clones and misses some; the assay was immunoSEQ multiplex PCR. The sample has thousands of clones; 60% to 80% are singletons. Germline CDR1 and CDR2: ENHRY and SYGVKD. The V end lost 5 bases, the J end lost 1 base, and 8 bases lay between the germline ends. This CDR3 region has 13 residues. Regarding the study as a whole: Whoever responded completely had baseline diversity much like that seen in newly diagnosed patients. CD4+ TCR diversity climbed significantly by C4D1, unlike CD8+ TCR diversity. Exclusion was the outcome for patients who began nivolumab under 1 year after ASCT.

Relapse after autologous stem cell transplantation occurred in every patient, and brentuximab vedotin exposure varied. CD4+ T cells were purified from thawed PBMCs by magnetic negative selection. The sequence was collected from a human donor with classical Hodgkin lymphoma. The rearrangement uses TRBV10-3 and TRBJ1-1, with D unclear. The sequencing used CD4+ T cells from blood, collected at baseline. CDR3 nucleotide sequence: TGTGCCATCAGTCCGGTTGGGAACACTGAAGCTTTCTTT. It yields the protein CAISPVGNTEAFF.